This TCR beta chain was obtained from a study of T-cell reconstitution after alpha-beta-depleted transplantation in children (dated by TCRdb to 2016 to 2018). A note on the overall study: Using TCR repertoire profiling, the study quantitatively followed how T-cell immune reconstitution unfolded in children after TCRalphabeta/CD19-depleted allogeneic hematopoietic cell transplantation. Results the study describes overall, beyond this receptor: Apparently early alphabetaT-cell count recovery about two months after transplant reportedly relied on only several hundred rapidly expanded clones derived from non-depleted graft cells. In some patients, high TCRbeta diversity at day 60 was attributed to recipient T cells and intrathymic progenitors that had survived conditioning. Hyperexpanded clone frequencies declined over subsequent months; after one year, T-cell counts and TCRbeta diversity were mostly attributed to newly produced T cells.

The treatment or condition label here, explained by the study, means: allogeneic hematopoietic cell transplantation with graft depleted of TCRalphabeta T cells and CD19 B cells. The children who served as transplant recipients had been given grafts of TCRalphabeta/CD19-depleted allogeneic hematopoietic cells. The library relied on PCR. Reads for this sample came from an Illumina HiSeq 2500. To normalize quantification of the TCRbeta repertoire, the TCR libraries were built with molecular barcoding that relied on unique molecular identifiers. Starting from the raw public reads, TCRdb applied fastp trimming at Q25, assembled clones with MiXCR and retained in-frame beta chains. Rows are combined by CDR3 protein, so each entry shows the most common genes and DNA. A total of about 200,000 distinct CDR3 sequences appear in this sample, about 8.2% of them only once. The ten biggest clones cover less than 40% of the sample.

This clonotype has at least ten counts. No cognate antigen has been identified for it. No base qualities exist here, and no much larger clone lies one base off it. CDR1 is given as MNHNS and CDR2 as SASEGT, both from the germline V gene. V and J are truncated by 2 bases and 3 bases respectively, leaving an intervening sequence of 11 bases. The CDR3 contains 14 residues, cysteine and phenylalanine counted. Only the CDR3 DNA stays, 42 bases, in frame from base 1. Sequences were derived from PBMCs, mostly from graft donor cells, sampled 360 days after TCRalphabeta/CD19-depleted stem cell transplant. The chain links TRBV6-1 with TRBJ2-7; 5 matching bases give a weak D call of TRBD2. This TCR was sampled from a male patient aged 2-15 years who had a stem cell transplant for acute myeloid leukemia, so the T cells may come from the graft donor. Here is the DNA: TGTGCCAGCAGTGAACCGGGGTGGATCTACGAGCAGTACTTC. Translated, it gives CASSEPGWIYEQYF.